The 18 T cell receptor beta chains presented below share a single source sample, sequenced in a study of blood T cell repertoires in COVID-19. Measured with immunoSEQ multiplex PCR; TCRdb has only the in-frame clones, and not every one. Among 81,000 or so clones listed, roughly 86% were seen once. What was sequenced was peripheral blood. These receptors all come from a man aged 50 or older with active COVID-19.

The rearrangement uses TRBV4-3 and TRBJ2-1; D possibly corresponds to TRBD2 (5 bases). The CDR3 totals 14 residues. Trimming pared 3 bases from V and 9 bases from J, leaving 15 bases between. Germline CDR1 and CDR2: LGHNA and YSLEER. Written as DNA, the CDR3 is TGCGCCAGCAGCCACCTAGGAGCCGCGGGTGAGCAGTTCTTC. It yields the protein CASSHLGAAGEQFF.

This sequence joins TRBV29-1 and TRBJ2-7; the D is unclear. With 6 bases removed from V and 5 bases from J, the gap between germline ends came to 8 bases. The CDR3 is made up of 10 amino acids. Germline lookup yields CDR1 SQVTM and CDR2 ANQGSEA. The CDR3 here is CSVGDHEQYF. Written as DNA, the CDR3 is TGCAGCGTAGGAGACCACGAGCAGTACTTC.

The chain couples TRBV5-6 to TRBJ2-2; perhaps TRBD2 as D (6 bases). Germline loops: CDR1 SGHDT, CDR2 YYEEEE. This CDR3 has 17 residues. V lost 3 bases and J 1 base, leaving 16 bases between the germline ends. CDR3 sequence: CASSWATVSGNTGELFF. The DNA for the CDR3 is TGTGCCAGCAGCTGGGCGACAGTTAGCGGGAACACCGGGGAGCTGTTTTTT.

The chain is built from TRBV5-5 and TRBJ1-2; D is possibly TRBD1 (6 bases). Trimming took off 0 bases at V and 7 bases at J, with 13 bases between the two ends. This CDR3 has 14 residues. The germline CDR1 and CDR2 sequences are SGHKS and YYEKEE (reference sequence). CDR3 sequence reads: CASSLGWGGPGYTF. CDR3 nucleotides: TGTGCCAGCAGCTTGGGCTGGGGGGGCCCTGGCTACACCTTC.

The chain couples TRBV6-2 or TRBV6-3 to TRBJ2-3, with 10 positions matching TRBD2. The germline V gene encodes CDR1 MNHEY and CDR2 SVGEGT. The junction had 3 bases not matched to a gene; V was cut back by 2 bases and J by 4 bases. This CDR3 contains 15 residues. In nucleotides, the CDR3 is TGTGCCAGCAGTTACAGCGGGGGGGCACCAGATACGCAGTATTTT. Its translation: CASSYSGGAPDTQYF.

This clone has only one observation. The J gene is TRBJ2-1, the V gene TRBV9; D possibly corresponds to TRBD2 (7 bases). The germline CDR1 and CDR2 sequences are SGDLS and YYNGEE. This CDR3 is built from 15 residues. V shed 2 bases and J shed 4 bases, with 13 bases lying between them. In DNA, the CDR3 is TGTGCCAGCAGCGTTGGGGGGGCTTTGTACAATGAGCAGTTCTTC. As protein: CASSVGGALYNEQFF.

This chain uses TRBV7-2 with TRBJ1-2, with 8 positions matching TRBD1. The CDR3 length is 15 residues. In germline, CDR1 is SGHTA, CDR2 FQGNSA. The junction had 5 bases not matched to a gene; V was cut back by 1 base and J by 4 bases. In DNA form, the CDR3 reads TGTGCCAGCAGCTTAGTTACAGGGGGAGGCTATGGCTACACCTTC. Translating it yields CASSLVTGGGYGYTF.

The chain carries TRBV7-2 and TRBJ2-1, with TRBD2 matching 11 bases. J lost 6 bases, V lost 1 base, and 11 bases had no gene match. This CDR3 has 18 residues. Germline V gene data show CDR1 as SGHTA and CDR2 as FQGNSA. The CDR3 sequence is CASSLGLLGLAARNEQFF. DNA for the CDR3: TGTGCCAGCAGCTTAGGACTATTGGGACTAGCGGCCCGCAATGAGCAGTTCTTC. Full variable domain (missing parts from reference TRBV7-2 and TRBJ2-1): GAGVSQSPSNKVTEKGKDVELRCDPISGHTALYWYRQSLGQGLEFLIYFQGNSAPDKSGLPSDRFSAERTGGSVSTLTIQRTQQEDSAVYLCASSLGLLGLAARNEQFFGPGTRLTVL.

This rearrangement joins TRBV13 to TRBJ1-1; D perhaps matches TRBD1 (5 bases). V lost 2 bases, J lost 2 bases, and 15 bases lay in between. Looked up from germline, CDR1 is PRHDT and CDR2 is FYEKMQ (reference sequence). This CDR3 is 16 amino acids long. The CDR3 protein is CASSLYPGRANTEAFF. The CDR3 bases are TGTGCCAGCAGCTTATACCCGGGCAGGGCAAACACTGAAGCTTTCTTT. The full variable domain, in which reference TRBV13 and TRBJ1-1 provide the parts outside the CDR3, is AAGVIQSPRHLIKEKRETATLKCYPIPRHDTVYWYQQGPGQDPQFLISFYEKMQSDKGSIPDRFSAQQFSDYHSELNMSSLELGDSALYFCASSLYPGRANTEAFFGQGTRLTVV.

The chain links TRBV7-3 to TRBJ2-1, with unresolved D. V shed 6 bases and J shed 3 bases, with 3 bases lying between them. Germline-derived CDR1 and CDR2 are SGHTA and FQGTGA. CDR3 length: 11 amino acids. The CDR3 region is CASSIYNEQFF. The DNA of the CDR3 is TGTGCCAGCAGTATCTACAATGAGCAGTTCTTC.

This clone turned up a few times. The chain uses TRBV7-2 and TRBJ2-3; 11 nucleotides line up with TRBD2. This CDR3 has 16 amino acids. The V gene's germline CDR1 is SGHTA and CDR2 FQGNSA. Trimming cost V 5 bases and J 1 base; bases outside gene matches: 5. In DNA form, the CDR3 reads TGTGCCAGCAGCCCGTCACTAGCGGGGGGCACAGATACGCAGTATTTT. Translating it yields CASSPSLAGGTDTQYF.

This rearrangement joins TRBV28 to TRBJ2-7, with 8 bases aligning to TRBD1. In germline, CDR1 is MDHEN, CDR2 SYDVKM. The CDR3 extends over 13 amino acids. V lost 2 bases and J lost 8; bases outside the gene matches: 5. The CDR3 here is CASSLPGGSQQYF. CDR3 coding DNA: TGTGCCAGCAGTTTACCAGGGGGCAGTCAGCAGTACTTC.

The sample holds a few counts of this clone. The chain has TRBV7-2 and TRBJ2-7; the match to TRBD2 covers 7 bases. This CDR3 comprises 14 residues. V trimming: 5 bases; J trimming: 4 bases; junction bases outside the gene matches: 8. The V gene's germline CDR1 is SGHTA and CDR2 FQGNSA. The CDR3 sequence is CASSLGTNSYEQYF. The CDR3 region has the DNA TGTGCCAGCAGCCTCGGGACTAATAGTTACGAGCAGTACTTC.

This chain links TRBV30 with TRBJ2-7, with TRBD1 identical over 9 bases. Germline CDR1 and CDR2: GTSNPN and SVGIG (reference sequence). The V gene end was trimmed by 2 bases and the J gene end by 1 base; junction bases not matched to a gene: 3. The CDR3 contains 14 residues. Here the CDR3 reads CAWSTGTGSYEQYF. Here the CDR3 DNA reads TGTGCCTGGAGTACCGGGACAGGGTCCTACGAGCAGTACTTC.

J is TRBJ2-2 and V is TRBV19; TRBD1 aligns across 12 bases. The CDR3 length is 18 residues. Per the germline V gene, CDR1 is LNHDA and CDR2 is SQIVND (reference sequence). The V segment lost 4 bases and the J segment 4 bases; nucleotides outside the gene matches: 10. CDR3 nucleotides: TGTGCCAGTAGTAAGGCCTCCGGGACAGGGGGCTTCACCGGGGAGCTGTTTTTT. This gives the protein CASSKASGTGGFTGELFF. Looking up the rest from reference TRBV19 and TRBJ2-2 gives the full variable domain: DGGITQSPKYLFRKEGQNVTLSCEQNLNHDAMYWYRQDPGQGLRLIYYSQIVNDFQKGDIAEGYSVSREKKESFPLTVTSAQKNPTAFYLCASSKASGTGGFTGELFFGEGSRLTVL.

The rearrangement joins TRBV5-1 to TRBJ1-2; 7 bases are a match to TRBD1. Losses at the gene ends were 2 bases for V and 3 bases for J; bases not matched to a gene: 7. CDR1 SGHRS and CDR2 YFSETQ come from the germline V gene. The CDR3 runs 15 residues. CDR3 sequence reads: CASSLTGDLDYGYTF. CDR3 sequence (DNA): TGCGCCAGCAGCTTAACAGGGGATCTGGACTATGGCTACACCTTC. Full variable domain (outside the CDR3, taken from reference TRBV5-1 and TRBJ1-2): KAGVTQTPRYLIKTRGQQVTLSCSPISGHRSVSWYQQTPGQGLQFLFEYFSETQRNKGNFPGRFSGRQFSNSRSEMNVSTLELGDSALYLCASSLTGDLDYGYTFGSGTRLTVV.

This clone turned up a few times. The chain couples TRBV19 to TRBJ1-5; D unresolved. CDR1 LNHDA and CDR2 SQIVND come from the germline V gene (reference sequence). This CDR3 region has 14 residues. V was shortened by 0 bases and J by 4 bases, with 7 bases between the two germline ends. The chain's CDR3 is CASSIDPRNQPQHF. In DNA, the CDR3 is TGTGCCAGTAGTATAGATCCCAGAAATCAGCCCCAGCATTTT.

This chain uses TRBV19 with TRBJ2-7, with D perhaps TRBD2 (6 bases). The CDR3 has 14 residues. With 5 bases removed from V and 1 base from J, the gap between germline ends came to 12 bases. Germline CDR1 is LNHDA and CDR2 is SQIVND (reference sequence). CDR3 residues: CASSFSGLSYEQYF. The CDR3 region has the DNA TGTGCCAGTAGTTTTAGCGGTCTTTCCTACGAGCAGTACTTC.